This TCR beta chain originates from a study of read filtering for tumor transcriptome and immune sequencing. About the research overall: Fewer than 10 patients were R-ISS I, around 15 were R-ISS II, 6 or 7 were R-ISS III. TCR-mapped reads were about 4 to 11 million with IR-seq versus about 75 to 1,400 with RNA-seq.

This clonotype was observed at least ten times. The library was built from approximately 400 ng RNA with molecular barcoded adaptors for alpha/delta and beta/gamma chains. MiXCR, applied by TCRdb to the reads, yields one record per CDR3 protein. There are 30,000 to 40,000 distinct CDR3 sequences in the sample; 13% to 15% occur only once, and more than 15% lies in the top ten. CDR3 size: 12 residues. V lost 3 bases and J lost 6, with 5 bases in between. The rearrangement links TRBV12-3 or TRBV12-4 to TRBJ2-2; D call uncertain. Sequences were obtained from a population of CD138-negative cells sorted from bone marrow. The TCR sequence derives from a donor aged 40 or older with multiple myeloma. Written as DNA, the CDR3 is TGTGCCAGCAGTTTGTTCCCCGGGGAGCTGTTTTTT. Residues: CASSLFPGELFF.